A selection of T cell receptor beta chains follows, all from one sample in a study of response to subunit inactivated influenza vaccine. TCRdb analysed the RT-PCR reads with MiXCR anew, one entry per CDR3 protein. The sample includes about 780,000 distinct CDR3 sequences, around a sixth seen only once; the top ten take roughly 11%. The specimen was PBMCs from blood, collected roughly 5 days after vaccination. The source is a man between 50 and 59 years old who received an inactivated influenza vaccine. Both conserved end residues are part of each CDR3. Each record gives: J gene, clone size, D gene, V gene, CDR3 DNA, CDR3 protein. The D gene is left open where the match is weak. Not every row has a clone size; where given, it reads once, few, many or a size class.

TRBJ2-4	NA	NA	TRBV29-1	TGCAGCGTTAGAGCCAAAAACATTCAGTACTTC	CSVRAKNIQYF
TRBJ1-1	NA	NA	TRBV7-9	TGTGCCAGCAGCTTCCCAACGACAGTCATAGTAGACACTGAAGCTTTCTTT	CASSFPTTVIVDTEAFF
TRBJ1-1	few	NA	TRBV20-1	TGCAGTGCTTCGATGGTAGACACTGAAGCTTTCTTT	CSASMVDTEAFF
TRBJ2-1	few	NA	TRBV20-1	TGCAGTGCTAACCCCAACGCTAAGTCGGGACTTTCTCGTCGGTGGGATGAGCAGTTCTTC	CSANPNAKSGLSRRWDEQFF
TRBJ1-3	NA	NA	TRBV29-1	TGCCCTGAACGGGGACGCCGCTCTGGAAACACCATATATTTT	CPERGRRSGNTIYF
TRBJ2-6	few	NA	TRBV14	TGTGCCAGCAGCCGCGCCCTCCGGTCTGGGGCCAACGTCCTGACTTTC	CASSRALRSGANVLTF
TRBJ2-7	many	NA	TRBV6-5	TGTGCCAGCAGTTACACACAGGGATTCTCCTACGAGCAGTACTTC	CASSYTQGFSYEQYF
TRBJ2-7	few	TRBD1	TRBV2	TGTGCCAGCACCCTATCGGGACAGGGTCCCTACGAGCAGTACTTC	CASTLSGQGPYEQYF
TRBJ2-7	NA	TRBD2	TRBV10-3	TGTGCCATCAGTGAGGTAGCGGGGTCCTTTACCTACGAGCAGTACTTC	CAISEVAGSFTYEQYF
TRBJ2-1	few	TRBD1	TRBV11-2	TGTGCCAGCAGCTTAGAGTCAGGGGGAGAACAGTTCTTC	CASSLESGGEQFF
TRBJ1-2	NA	NA	TRBV5-1	TGCGCCAGCAGCTTGGAGGGCGCAGGGCTCTATGGCTACACCTTC	CASSLEGAGLYGYTF
TRBJ1-3	many	NA	TRBV29-1	TGCAGCGTTGAACCAACAGCAGGAAACACCATATATTTT	CSVEPTAGNTIYF
TRBJ2-1	NA	TRBD1	TRBV9	TGTGCCAGCAGCGCGGAAAACAGGGGTTCCTACAATGAGCAGTTCTTC	CASSAENRGSYNEQFF
TRBJ2-1	few	NA	TRBV5-5	TGTGCCAGCAGCTTGGCTCCCGGGACCCAATTCGAGCAGTTCTTC	CASSLAPGTQFEQFF
TRBJ1-2	many	NA	TRBV20-1	TGCAGTGCTCCGCAGGGTAGCGATGGCTACACCTTC	CSAPQGSDGYTF
TRBJ2-1	NA	NA	TRBV11-2	TGTGCCAGCAGCTTGGAGCGGACCTACAATGAGCAGTTCTTC	CASSLERTYNEQFF
TRBJ2-7	NA	TRBD1	TRBV4-1	TGCGCCAGCAGCCAAGGACAGGGGGGAAACGAGCAGTACTTC	CASSQGQGGNEQYF
TRBJ1-4	NA	TRBD1	TRBV20-1	TGCAGTGCTAGGAACCACAGGGGTAATGAAAAACTGTTTTTT	CSARNHRGNEKLFF
TRBJ2-3	NA	TRBD1	TRBV6-5	TGTGCCAGCAGTTACCCTTGGGGGACAGGCCTCACAGATACGCAGTATTTT	CASSYPWGTGLTDTQYF
TRBJ1-1	NA	NA	TRBV28	TGTGCCAGCAGTTTATTCGCGTCGGAGGACACTGAAGCTTTCTTT	CASSLFASEDTEAFF
TRBJ2-3	NA	NA	TRBV10-3	TGTGCCACGATCAGTAGAGGGGCGAGCACAGATACGCAGTATTTT	CATISRGASTDTQYF
TRBJ1-6	few	NA	TRBV4-3	TGCGCCAGCAGCCAAGATTGGGAGCCTTATAATTCACCCCTCCACTTT	CASSQDWEPYNSPLHF
TRBJ1-5	NA	TRBD1	TRBV20-1	TGCAGTGCCAGAGCTCGGACAGGGGGGGATCAGCCCCAGCATTTT	CSARARTGGDQPQHF
TRBJ2-5	NA	TRBD2	TRBV4-1	TGCGCCAGCAGCCAAGATTTGCAGCGGGGGTACGAGACCCAGTACTTC	CASSQDLQRGYETQYF
TRBJ2-1	NA	NA	TRBV15	TGTGCCACCAGCAGTTCCACGACGGCTGAGCAGTTCTTC	CATSSSTTAEQFF
TRBJ2-2	many	NA	TRBV25-1	TGTGCCAGCAGTGAGGAAGGTATTCCCGGGGAGCTGTTTTTT	CASSEEGIPGELFF
TRBJ1-2	many	TRBD1	TRBV20-1	TGCAGTGCCCCTGGACAGGGGAGCTATGGCTACACCTTC	CSAPGQGSYGYTF
TRBJ2-5	few	TRBD1	TRBV5-1	TGCGCCAGCACTACAGGGGGATCTGAGACCCAGTACTTC	CASTTGGSETQYF
TRBJ1-5	NA	TRBD1	TRBV4-2	TGTGCCAGCAGCCAAGGGGGACAGGGAAATCAGCCCCAGCATTTT	CASSQGGQGNQPQHF
TRBJ2-2	few	NA	TRBV7-9	TGTGCCAGCAGCTTATTCACAGGAAACACCGGGGAGCTGTTTTTT	CASSLFTGNTGELFF
TRBJ2-1	NA	NA	TRBV6-1	TGTGCCAGTGCCTCCGTGGGCTCCTACAATGAGCAGTTCTTC	CASASVGSYNEQFF
TRBJ1-4	NA	NA	TRBV4-2	TGTGCCAGCAGCCAAGAGCTGGCGGCTAATGAAAAACTGTTTTTT	CASSQELAANEKLFF
TRBJ1-1	few	NA	TRBV20-1	TGCAGTGGCAGACCCTACTCGGCGAACACTGAAGCTTTCTTT	CSGRPYSANTEAFF
TRBJ1-2	NA	NA	TRBV4-3	TGCGCCAGCAGCCTGAGGAGCGGGGCGCGGGTGTATGGCTACACCTTC	CASSLRSGARVYGYTF
TRBJ2-3	NA	NA	TRBV7-9	TGTGCCAGTTTACCCAGGGGAGATACGCAGTATTTT	CASLPRGDTQYF
TRBJ2-1	NA	TRBD2	TRBV7-2	TGTGCCAGCACCATGGGACGGGAGGGCCGGGAGTTCTTC	CASTMGREGREFF
TRBJ2-6	NA	NA	TRBV11-2	TGTGCCAGCAGCTTATGGGACGGGCAACCAACTGGGGCCAACGTCCTGACTTTC	CASSLWDGQPTGANVLTF
TRBJ1-2	NA	NA	TRBV7-9	TGTGCCAGCAGCTCCCTAGTGGGGGGGATCTATGGCTACACCTTC	CASSSLVGGIYGYTF
TRBJ1-1	many	NA	TRBV6-5	TGTGCCAGCAGGGGGATCACTGAAGCTTTCTTT	CASRGITEAFF
TRBJ1-4	few	NA	TRBV4-3	TGCGCCAGCAGCCAGGGCCTGGGGGGGCAGGGATTAGCAGAAAAACTGTTTTTT	CASSQGLGGQGLAEKLFF
TRBJ2-2	NA	TRBD2	TRBV2	TGTGCCAGCAGTGAATCGGGGGGCGGGGAGCTGTTTTTT	CASSESGGGELFF
TRBJ2-7	NA	NA	TRBV7-2	TGTGCCAGCAGTAACACAGTCTCCTACGAGCAGTACTTC	CASSNTVSYEQYF
TRBJ1-1	NA	NA	TRBV6-2/TRBV6-3	TGTGCCAGCAGCCCCACTACGGCCCTCTTCCTCCCCCCGATCTTT	CASSPTTALFLPPIF
TRBJ2-3	NA	NA	TRBV7-9	TGTGCCAGCAGCTTACCCTTGGCAACGCAGTATTTT	CASSLPLATQYF
TRBJ2-7	many	NA	TRBV20-1	TGCAGTGCTGTTCCCCCGGCAGGTTTCTCCTACGAGCAGTACTTC	CSAVPPAGFSYEQYF
TRBJ2-1	NA	TRBD2	TRBV20-1	TGCAGTGCCCATACCGGGACTAGCGCTAACAATGAGCAGTTCTTC	CSAHTGTSANNEQFF
TRBJ2-7	NA	TRBD2	TRBV5-1	TGCGCCAGCAGCGTCTTTGTAGCGGGGGGAGCCTACGAGCAGTACTTC	CASSVFVAGGAYEQYF
TRBJ1-1	NA	NA	TRBV5-1	TGCGCCAGCAGCTTCAGGGCCGATGCGTTGAACACTGAAGCTTTCTTT	CASSFRADALNTEAFF
TRBJ2-1	many	TRBD2	TRBV15	TGTGCCACCAGCAGAGAAGCGGGGACGGAGCATGAGCAGTTCTTC	CATSREAGTEHEQFF
TRBJ1-4	NA	NA	TRBV29-1	TGCAGCGTTCTCGGAGGGCCTAATGAAAAACTGTTTTTT	CSVLGGPNEKLFF
TRBJ1-3	many	NA	TRBV4-1	TGCGCCAGCAGCCAGCAGGTCGGAAACACCATATATTTT	CASSQQVGNTIYF
TRBJ2-7	few	TRBD1	TRBV10-2	TGCGCCAGCAGTGAGGGACAGGGGGCCCACGAGCAGTACTTC	CASSEGQGAHEQYF
TRBJ1-1	NA	NA	TRBV4-1	TGCGCCAGCAGCCACCGGGTAACAGGGTTGAACACTGAAGCTTTCTTT	CASSHRVTGLNTEAFF
TRBJ1-1	NA	NA	TRBV7-2	TGTGCCAGCAGCTCAGCTAGAGGCGGTGGATCGCGGGCTTTCTTT	CASSSARGGGSRAFF
TRBJ2-7	NA	NA	TRBV7-2	TGTGCCAGCAGCTTAAGGACTCCCGGTTACGAGCAGTACTTC	CASSLRTPGYEQYF
TRBJ2-7	NA	NA	TRBV20-1	TGCAGTGCACGGGAAAGCTCCTACGAGCAGTACTTC	CSARESSYEQYF
TRBJ2-7	many	NA	TRBV7-2	TGTGCCAGCAGCTTAACCCCCTACGAGCAGTACTTC	CASSLTPYEQYF